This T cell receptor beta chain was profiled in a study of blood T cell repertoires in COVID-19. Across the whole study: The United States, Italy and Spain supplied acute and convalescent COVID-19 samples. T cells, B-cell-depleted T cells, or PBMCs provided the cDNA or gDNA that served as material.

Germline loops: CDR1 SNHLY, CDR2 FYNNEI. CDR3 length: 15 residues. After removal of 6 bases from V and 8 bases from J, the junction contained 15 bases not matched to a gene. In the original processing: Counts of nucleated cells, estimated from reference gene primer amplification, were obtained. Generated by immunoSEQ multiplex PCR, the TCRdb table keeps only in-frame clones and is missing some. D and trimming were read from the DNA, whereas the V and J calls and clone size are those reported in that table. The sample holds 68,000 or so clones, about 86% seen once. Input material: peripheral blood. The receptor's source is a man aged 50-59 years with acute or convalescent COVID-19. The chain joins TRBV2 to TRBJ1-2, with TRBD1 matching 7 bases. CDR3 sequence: CASRPPRDSVYGYTF. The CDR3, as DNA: TGTGCCAGCAGGCCCCCCCGGGACAGCGTTTACGGCTACACCTTC.